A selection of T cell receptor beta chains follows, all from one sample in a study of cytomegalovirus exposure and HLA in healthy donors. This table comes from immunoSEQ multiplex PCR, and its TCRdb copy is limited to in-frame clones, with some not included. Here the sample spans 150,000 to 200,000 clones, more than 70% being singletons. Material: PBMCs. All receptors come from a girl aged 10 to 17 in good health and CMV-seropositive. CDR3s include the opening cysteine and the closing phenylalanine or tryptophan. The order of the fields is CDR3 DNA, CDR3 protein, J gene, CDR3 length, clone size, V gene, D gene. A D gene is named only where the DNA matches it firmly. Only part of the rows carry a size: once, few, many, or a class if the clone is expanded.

DNA: TGCGCCAGCAGCTCACAGGGGAATAATGAAAAACTGTTTTTT; CDR3: CASSSQGNNEKLFF; J: TRBJ1-4; length: 14; size: .; V: TRBV5-1; D: TRBD1
DNA: TGTGCCAGCAGTTTATCTTCCCGCTATGGCTACACCTTC; CDR3: CASSLSSRYGYTF; J: TRBJ1-2; length: 13; size: .; V: TRBV6-5; D: .
DNA: TGTGCCAGCTCACCACTGGTAGGACAAACCTACGAGCAGTACTTC; CDR3: CASSPLVGQTYEQYF; J: TRBJ2-7; length: 15; size: .; V: TRBV18; D: .
DNA: TGTGCCAGCAGACAGGGGGCCGTTCAGCCCCAGCATTTT; CDR3: CASRQGAVQPQHF; J: TRBJ1-5; length: 13; size: .; V: TRBV28; D: TRBD1
DNA: TGTGCCAGCAGCTATGACGAAGGAGCCTATGGCTACACCTTC; CDR3: CASSYDEGAYGYTF; J: TRBJ1-2; length: 14; size: .; V: TRBV7-2; D: .
DNA: TGTGCCAGTAGTACGAGGACTAGCGGGAGCGCGGTCGGGGAGCTGTTTTTT; CDR3: CASSTRTSGSAVGELFF; J: TRBJ2-2; length: 17; size: .; V: TRBV19; D: TRBD2
DNA: TGTGCCAGCAGACAGGGGCCCGCAGATACGCAGTATTTT; CDR3: CASRQGPADTQYF; J: TRBJ2-3; length: 13; size: few; V: TRBV2; D: TRBD1
DNA: TGTGCCTGGAGTGTCCGGCGGGACGGACGAAGCGAGCAGTTCTTC; CDR3: CAWSVRRDGRSEQFF; J: TRBJ2-1; length: 15; size: once; V: TRBV30; D: .
DNA: TGCGCCAGCAGCTTTGGGACAGGTGGGGTTAAAAACATTCAGTACTTC; CDR3: CASSFGTGGVKNIQYF; J: TRBJ2-4; length: 16; size: .; V: TRBV5-1; D: TRBD1
DNA: TGTGCCAGCAGCTTAGCGAGGTTAAGGGGAAACACCATATATTTT; CDR3: CASSLARLRGNTIYF; J: TRBJ1-3; length: 15; size: .; V: TRBV7-2; D: .
DNA: TGTGCCAGCAGCCCCACTTGGGGCGGGAAGGGTGGAGAGACCCAGTACTTC; CDR3: CASSPTWGGKGGETQYF; J: TRBJ2-5; length: 17; size: .; V: TRBV9; D: .
DNA: TGTGCCAGCAGTCCTTCGGGGGGCACTGAAGCTTTCTTT; CDR3: CASSPSGGTEAFF; J: TRBJ1-1; length: 13; size: .; V: TRBV11-2; D: .
DNA: TGTGCCAGCAGCCAAGGGGCTCTGTATAATTCACCCCTCCACTTT; CDR3: CASSQGALYNSPLHF; J: TRBJ1-6; length: 15; size: .; V: TRBV14; D: .
DNA: TGTGCCAGCAGCTTTGGAGCCCAGAGACTAGCGGGAGAGGTAAATGAGCAGTTCTTC; CDR3: CASSFGAQRLAGEVNEQFF; J: TRBJ2-1; length: 19; size: .; V: TRBV7-6; D: TRBD2
DNA: TGTGCCAGCAGCGTAGGATGGTTCGCGCAAGCTACGCAGTATTTT; CDR3: CASSVGWFAQATQYF; J: TRBJ2-3; length: 15; size: .; V: TRBV9; D: .
DNA: TGTGCCAGCAGCCAAGCTTCTGCAAAGGGGTACGAGCAGTACTTC; CDR3: CASSQASAKGYEQYF; J: TRBJ2-7; length: 15; size: .; V: TRBV4-2; D: .
DNA: TGTGCCAGCAGTTTATCGCTCGGTGAGTCCTACGAGCAGTACTTC; CDR3: CASSLSLGESYEQYF; J: TRBJ2-7; length: 15; size: .; V: TRBV27; D: .
DNA: TGTGCCAGCTCACCACCAACAACTAACTATGGCTACACCTTC; CDR3: CASSPPTTNYGYTF; J: TRBJ1-2; length: 14; size: once; V: TRBV18; D: .
DNA: TGTGCCTGGGGGTCGGGGTTCTCTGGAAACACCATATATTTT; CDR3: CAWGSGFSGNTIYF; J: TRBJ1-3; length: 14; size: .; V: TRBV30; D: .
DNA: TGTGCCAGCAGTGATGGTCGGCGGAATGAGCAGTTCTTC; CDR3: CASSDGRRNEQFF; J: TRBJ2-1; length: 13; size: .; V: TRBV25-1; D: .
DNA: TGTGCCACCAGCAGAGATATAGCGGAAAAACTGTTTTTT; CDR3: CATSRDIAEKLFF; J: TRBJ1-4; length: 13; size: .; V: TRBV15; D: .
DNA: TGTGCCAGCAGTGAGCGGGGAAGGGATGGAAACACCATATATTTT; CDR3: CASSERGRDGNTIYF; J: TRBJ1-3; length: 15; size: .; V: TRBV2; D: .
DNA: TGTGCCTGGAGTACTAGCGGGAGGGCCGGGGAGCTGTTTTTT; CDR3: CAWSTSGRAGELFF; J: TRBJ2-2; length: 14; size: .; V: TRBV30; D: TRBD2